This is a list of T cell receptor beta chains from one sample in a study of CD8 T cells in Susac syndrome. TCRdb independently ran MiXCR on the immunoSEQ multiplex PCR reads; one entry per CDR3 protein. The table records more than 150,000 distinct CDR3 sequences, approximately 96% of them present only once. The sequenced sample consisted of CD4+ T cells from PBMCs. These TCRs come from a human donor in good health. The CDR3 runs from the conserved cysteine through the conserved F or W. D genes are given only for firm matches. Only some rows state a clone size, as once, few, many or a class for expanded clones.

. TRBJ1-2 few TRBV7-2 TGTGCCAGCAGCCAGGCTGGCTATGGCTACACCTTC CASSQAGYGYTF
TRBD1 TRBJ2-1 . TRBV23-1 TGCGCCAGCAGTCACGACAGGGACAGTGAGCAGTTCTTC CASSHDRDSEQFF
. TRBJ2-3 once TRBV2 TGTGCCAGCAGTGAGTCGCCAGATACGCAGTATTTT CASSESPDTQYF
. TRBJ2-3 . TRBV7-9 TGTGCCAGCAGCTTAGGGGTCTCCACAGATACGCAGTATTTT CASSLGVSTDTQYF
. TRBJ2-3 . TRBV20-1 TGCAGTGCTAGAACCGGATCGATTACGCAGTATTTT CSARTGSITQYF
. TRBJ1-1 . TRBV29-1 TGCAGCGTTGATCAGGGAGGGGGCACTGAAGCTTTCTTT CSVDQGGGTEAFF
. TRBJ2-3 . TRBV6-8 TGTGCCAGCCCGAGCTCCCCGGATACGCAGTATTTT CASPSSPDTQYF
. TRBJ1-6 . TRBV15 TGTGCCACCAGCAGAGATCCGGGCAGCTCGGTTTCACCCCTCCACTTT CATSRDPGSSVSPLHF
. TRBJ2-7 . TRBV11-2 TGTGCCAGCAGCTCCCGCGGGGGCCTCCGAGAGCAGTACTTC CASSSRGGLREQYF
. TRBJ1-1 . TRBV29-1 TGCAGCGCAACAAACCGGGAGAAGAACACTGAAGCTTTCTTT CSATNREKNTEAFF
. TRBJ2-7 . TRBV30 TGTGCCTGGAGCGGAGGAGGGCTCGAGCAGTACTTC CAWSGGGLEQYF
. TRBJ2-1 . TRBV29-1 TGCAGCGGGGAAGGACTTACCTACAATGAGCAGTTCTTC CSGEGLTYNEQFF
. TRBJ1-1 . TRBV6-2/TRBV6-3 TGTGCCAGCATAGCGAACACTGAAGCTTTCTTT CASIANTEAFF
TRBD1 TRBJ1-5 . TRBV20-1 TGCAGTGCTAGAGTAGGGGGCGCTTCTCAGCCCCAGCATTTT CSARVGGASQPQHF
. TRBJ1-1 . TRBV3-1 TGTGCCAGCAGCCAATCGGGCGGCGACACTGAAGCTTTCTTT CASSQSGGDTEAFF
TRBD2 TRBJ2-7 . TRBV3-1 TGTGCCAGCAGCCAGGCTAGCGGGGGTGAAGAGCAGTACTTC CASSQASGGEEQYF
. TRBJ1-3 . TRBV29-1 TGCAGCGTTGATATGAGTTCAGGAAACACCATATATTTT CSVDMSSGNTIYF
. TRBJ1-6 . TRBV20-1 TGCAGTGCTAGAGATGAAGGCGTGGCCGGGGGGAACTCACCCCTCCACTTT CSARDEGVAGGNSPLHF
. TRBJ1-2 . TRBV9 TGTGCCAGCAGCGTAGCTCCACAGGGCAACTATGGCTACACCTTC CASSVAPQGNYGYTF
. TRBJ2-5 . TRBV29-1 TGCAGCGTCCTCCAAAGTCAAGAGACCCAGTACTTC CSVLQSQETQYF
. TRBJ2-1 . TRBV29-1 TGCAGCGTTTTTGCACGGCCCTTGAATGAGCAGTTCTTC CSVFARPLNEQFF
TRBD1 TRBJ1-6 . TRBV10-2 TGCGCCAGCAGGACAGGGAGGAGGAATTCACCCCTCCACTTT CASRTGRRNSPLHF
. TRBJ2-7 . TRBV7-9 TGTGCCAGCAGCTTAAATGACTACGAGCAGTACTTC CASSLNDYEQYF
. TRBJ1-1 few TRBV12-3/TRBV12-4 TGTGCCAGCAGTTTTGCCGGGGCGACTGAAGCTTTCTTT CASSFAGATEAFF
. TRBJ2-7 . TRBV5-1 TGCGCCAGCGGACGAGAGGTCTACGAGCAGTACTTC CASGREVYEQYF
. TRBJ2-3 . TRBV11-1 TGTGCCAGCAGCTCCCGGGACGTCGGTAGAGATACGCAGTATTTT CASSSRDVGRDTQYF
TRBD1 TRBJ1-6 . TRBV7-9 TGTGCCAGCAGCCCTCCATTCCGGACAGGGGGAGCAGGGTCACCCCTCCACTTT CASSPPFRTGGAGSPLHF
. TRBJ1-3 . TRBV15 TGTGCCACGATGACCTACTCTGGAAACACCATATATTTT CATMTYSGNTIYF
. TRBJ2-7 . TRBV9 TGTGCCAGCAGCGTAGATCCCTCTCCCTACGAGCAGTACTTC CASSVDPSPYEQYF
TRBD1 TRBJ1-2 . TRBV7-8 TGTGCCAGCAGCCCACAGGGGATGGGTGGCTACACCTTC CASSPQGMGGYTF
. TRBJ2-7 . TRBV20-1 TGCAGTGCTAGCCGAGGCGTTGACGAGCAGTACTTC CSASRGVDEQYF
. TRBJ2-2 . TRBV4-2 TGTGCCAGCAGCCAAGGGATTTTCGCGAACACCGGGGAGCTGTTTTTT CASSQGIFANTGELFF
. TRBJ1-2 . TRBV30 TGTGCCTGGAAAGGGCGAAGGGATGGCTACACCTTC CAWKGRRDGYTF
. TRBJ2-1 . TRBV6-2/TRBV6-3 TGTGCCAGCAGTTGGACCGGACCCTCCTACAATGAGCAGTTCTTC CASSWTGPSYNEQFF
. TRBJ2-2 . TRBV12-3/TRBV12-4 TGTGCCAGCAGTACTAGTGCTACCGGGGAGCTGTTTTTT CASSTSATGELFF
TRBD1 TRBJ1-2 once TRBV15 TGTGCCACCAGCACGGGACAGGACTATGGCTACACCTTC CATSTGQDYGYTF
. TRBJ1-5 . TRBV24-1 TGTGCCACCAGTCTCAGGGGCACCACGCCCCAGCATTTT CATSLRGTTPQHF
. TRBJ2-2 . TRBV14 TGTGCCAGCAGCCACTTACCACACACCGGGGAGCTGTTTTTT CASSHLPHTGELFF
. TRBJ1-2 once TRBV3-1 TGTGCCAGCAGCCCAACGACAGGAGGCTACACCTTC CASSPTTGGYTF
. TRBJ2-7 few TRBV7-2 TGTGCCAGCAGCTCCGGGACCGTTGTCGACGAGCAGTACTTC CASSSGTVVDEQYF
. TRBJ2-1 . TRBV29-1 TGCAGTTCTACTAGCTCTGGCAATGAGCAGTTCTTC CSSTSSGNEQFF
. TRBJ2-5 . TRBV2 TGTGCCAGCAGTGTTTGGCAGACCCAGTACTTC CASSVWQTQYF
. TRBJ2-6 . TRBV3-1 TGTGCCAGCAGCCACCGGGCCCCCGCTGATCCTGGGGCCAACGTCCTGACTTTC CASSHRAPADPGANVLTF
TRBD2 TRBJ2-7 . TRBV29-1 TGCAGCGTTGAATTACCGGGACTAGCGGGGAGCGAGCAGTACTTC CSVELPGLAGSEQYF
TRBD1 TRBJ2-3 . TRBV6-1 TGTGCCAGCAGCCCTAACGACGCCAGGGGGTACACAGATACGCAGTATTTT CASSPNDARGYTDTQYF
. TRBJ2-5 . TRBV12-3/TRBV12-4 TGTGCCAGCAGTTGGGGGGCAGGGCGAGAGACCCAGTACTTC CASSWGAGRETQYF
. TRBJ2-3 . TRBV3-1 TGTGCCAGCAGGAAAGAGAGCACAGATACGCAGTATTTT CASRKESTDTQYF
. TRBJ2-3 . TRBV9 TGTGCCAGCAGTCCGGGCGTTACCACAGATACGCAGTATTTT CASSPGVTTDTQYF
. TRBJ2-5 . TRBV29-1 TGCAGCGTTGCAGCCGGGACCACCCAGGAGACCCAGTACTTC CSVAAGTTQETQYF
. TRBJ2-6 . TRBV28 TGTGCCAGCAGTTGGGACTCTGGGGCCAACGTCCTGACTTTC CASSWDSGANVLTF
. TRBJ2-5 . TRBV7-2 TGTGCCAGCAGCTTATCTCCTCTAGAGACCCAGTACTTC CASSLSPLETQYF
. TRBJ2-1 . TRBV29-1 TGCAGCGTTGAAGATCCGTCTTACAATGAGCAGTTCTTC CSVEDPSYNEQFF
. TRBJ2-5 once TRBV28 TGTGCCAGCAGTTTTGTGGCGGGGCCCCAGTACTTC CASSFVAGPQYF
. TRBJ2-5 . TRBV29-1 TGCAGCGTGGGGACCGGGACGGTACAAGAGACCCAGTACTTC CSVGTGTVQETQYF